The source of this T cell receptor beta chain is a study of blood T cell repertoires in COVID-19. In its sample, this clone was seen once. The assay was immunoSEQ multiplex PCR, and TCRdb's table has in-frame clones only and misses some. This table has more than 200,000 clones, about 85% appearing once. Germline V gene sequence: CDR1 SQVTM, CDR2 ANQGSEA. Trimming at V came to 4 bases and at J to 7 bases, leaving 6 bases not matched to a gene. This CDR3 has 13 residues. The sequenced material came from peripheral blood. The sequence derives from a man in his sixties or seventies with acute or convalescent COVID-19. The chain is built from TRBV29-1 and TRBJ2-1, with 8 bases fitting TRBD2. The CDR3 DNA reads TGCAGCGTTGTTAGCGGGAATAGGAATGAGCAGTTCTTC. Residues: CSVVSGNRNEQFF.